This T cell receptor (beta chain) derives from a study of cytomegalovirus exposure and HLA in healthy donors. Findings and limits, study-wide: In a later analysis, productive TCRs from donors in an Asian-associated ancestry cluster reportedly carried fewer N-insertions than the cohort mean. Because they were indistinguishable, some V segments, including TRBV6-2 and TRBV6-3, were excluded. It was reported that the classifier diagnosed cytomegalovirus status with high specificity and sensitivity in both the original and validation cohorts.

With regard to this clone: No antigen is known for it.

13 Jbeta primers and 60 Vbeta primers were used for the PCR. Data came from immunoSEQ multiplex PCR; TCRdb stores just in-frame clones and leaves some out. The sample lists approximately 130,000 clones; roughly 80% were seen once. From germline, CDR1 is SGDLS and CDR2 YYNGEE. V shed 0 bases and J 5 bases; nucleotides not matched to a gene: 5. The length of the CDR3 is 15 residues. Sequenced: PBMCs. V is TRBV9 and J is TRBJ2-1; 7 bases are shared with TRBD2. This TCR came from a man between 50 and 59 years old in good health and CMV-seronegative. The CDR3: CASSVVVGGNNEQFF. In nucleotides, the CDR3 is TGTGCCAGCAGCGTAGTCGTGGGAGGGAACAATGAGCAGTTCTTC. The full variable domain, in which reference TRBV9 and TRBJ2-1 provide the parts outside the CDR3, is DSGVTQTPKHLITATGQRVTLRCSPRSGDLSVYWYQQSLDQGLQFLIQYYNGEERAKGNILERFSAQQFPDLHSELNLSSLELGDSALYFCASSVVVGGNNEQFFGPGTRLTVL.